The 26 T cell receptor beta chains below were found in one sample sequenced in a study of PD-1 blockade in classical Hodgkin lymphoma. Indicated time point: newly diagnosed, previously untreated cHL patient sample. Magnetic negative selection purified CD4+ T cells from thawed PBMCs. The table came from immunoSEQ multiplex PCR; TCRdb's copy has only in-frame clones and leaves some out. The sample carries 30,000 to 40,000 clones, about 89% recorded once. The sample was CD4+ T cells from blood. The receptors derive from a human donor with classical Hodgkin lymphoma.

This sequence joins TRBV18 and TRBJ2-7, with TRBD1 matching 9 bases. The CDR3 is 15 residues long. With 3 bases clipped from V and 4 bases from J, the junction kept 7 bases outside the gene matches. Germline V lookup: CDR1 KGHSH, CDR2 LQKENI. In nucleotides, the CDR3 is TGTGCCAGCTCACCTAGGACAGGGGACAGGTACGAGCAGTACTTC. Amino acids: CASSPRTGDRYEQYF.

The V and J genes are TRBV7-9 and TRBJ2-1; the D gene could be TRBD1 or TRBD2 (6 bases each). Germline V gives CDR1 SEHNR, CDR2 FQNEAQ (reference sequence). The CDR3 is 16 amino acids. V lost 7 bases to trimming and J lost 4 bases, with 20 bases between them. The CDR3 coding sequence is TGTGCCAGCAAAATGGATCGGGGGCCAGGATACAATGAGCAGTTCTTC. Translated: CASKMDRGPGYNEQFF.

V usage is TRBV6-1 and J usage is TRBJ1-1; D gene uncertain. Trimming left V 10 bases short and J 1 base short, with 13 bases between. The CDR3 spans 13 residues. CDR1 is MNHNS, CDR2 SASEGT, per germline. CDR3 nucleotide sequence: TGTGCCATAAAGTGGACGGGGAACACTGAAGCTTTCTTT. Amino acid sequence: CAIKWTGNTEAFF.

The rearrangement joins TRBV7-2 to TRBJ1-1; no reliable D call. This CDR3 spans 15 amino acids. With 0 bases removed from V and 0 bases from J, the gap between germline ends came to 8 bases. The germline V gene has CDR1 SGHTA and CDR2 FQGNSA. The CDR3 is CASSLATGLNTEAFF. Written as DNA, the CDR3 is TGTGCCAGCAGCTTAGCTACGGGATTGAACACTGAAGCTTTCTTT.

The chain uses TRBV6-5 and TRBJ2-5; 8 bases match TRBD1. CDR3 length: 13 amino acids. V lost 4 bases and J lost 5; bases outside the gene matches: 3. Germline loops: CDR1 MNHEY, CDR2 SVGAGI. In DNA, the CDR3 is TGTGCCAGCAGTTCGACAGGGGCCGAGACCCAGTACTTC. Amino acid sequence: CASSSTGAETQYF.

This rearrangement joins TRBV6-1 to TRBJ1-3, with 10 positions matching TRBD1. V shed 3 bases and J 0 bases; nucleotides not matched to a gene: 2. The CDR3 is 16 amino acids. The germline V gene encodes CDR1 MNHNS and CDR2 SASEGT. In DNA form, the CDR3 reads TGTGCCAGCAGTGAGGACAGGGGGTACTCTGGAAACACCATATATTTT. It encodes CASSEDRGYSGNTIYF.

This chain joins TRBV27 and TRBJ1-6; possibly TRBD1 for D (6 bases). The CDR3 runs 15 residues. CDR1 is MNHEY, CDR2 SMNVEV, per germline (reference sequence). Trimming cost V 5 bases and J 7 bases, with 15 bases left between them. CDR3 region: CASSQRDNTNSPLHF. In DNA form, the CDR3 reads TGTGCCAGCAGTCAACGGGACAATACAAATTCACCCCTCCACTTT.

The chain uses TRBV19 and TRBJ1-1, with 8 bases lining up with TRBD1. Unmatched junction bases numbered 9, after V lost 6 bases and J lost 0 bases. Germline CDR1 is LNHDA and CDR2 is SQIVND (reference sequence). There are 16 residues in the CDR3. The CDR3 reads CASSRTGSNMNTEAFF. CDR3 DNA sequence: TGTGCCAGTAGCCGGACAGGGTCAAACATGAACACTGAAGCTTTCTTT.

The CDR3 DNA reads as TGTGCCAGCAGCTTGCGGTACATGAACACTGAAGCTTTCTTT. This sequence encodes CASSLRYMNTEAFF. The J gene is TRBJ1-1, the V gene TRBV7-2; D is unresolved. Germline assignment: CDR1 SGHTA and CDR2 FQGNSA. V lost 3 bases and J lost 0, with 8 bases in between. The CDR3 spans 14 residues.

This chain uses TRBV25-1 with TRBJ2-1; no reliable D call. V gave up 2 bases and J gave up 1 base, with 9 bases separating them. Per germline, CDR1 MGHDK and CDR2 SYGVNS. This CDR3 contains 15 residues. In DNA, the CDR3 is TGTGCCAGCAGTGAAGCAGGCCAATCCTACAATGAGCAGTTCTTC. It encodes CASSEAGQSYNEQFF.

This clone occurred a few times. V and J are TRBV20-1 and TRBJ2-5; the D is unclear. The CDR3 covers 9 residues. V gave up 6 bases and J gave up 5 bases, with 4 bases separating them. Germline V gene lookup returns CDR1 DFQATT and CDR2 SNEGSKA (reference sequence). The CDR3 DNA sequence: TGCAGTGCCCCGGAGACCCAGTACTTC. It translates to CSAPETQYF.

As for this clone: A junction boundary mismatches the germline segment, possibly from a read error. The genes are TRBV11-2 and TRBJ2-1, with 8 bases that match TRBD1. Germline V gene sequence: CDR1 SGHAT, CDR2 FQNNGV. The CDR3 is made up of 11 amino acids. This CDR3 reads CASSLGQGTIF. CDR3 sequence (DNA): TGTGCCAGCAGCTTAGGACAGGGGACAATCTTC.

The chain carries TRBV25-1 and TRBJ2-1; D is unclear. The V gene's germline CDR1 is MGHDK and CDR2 SYGVNS. CDR3 length equals 12 residues. Trimming cost V 6 bases and J 9 bases, with 12 bases left between them. CDR3 sequence: CASRAPMGEQFF. The CDR3 DNA is TGTGCCAGCAGAGCTCCGATGGGTGAGCAGTTCTTC.

CDR3 amino acids: CASSPPGRAYGYTF. In DNA, the CDR3 is TGTGCCAGCTCACCACCGGGCAGGGCTTATGGCTACACCTTC. The J gene is TRBJ1-2, the V gene TRBV18, with D perhaps TRBD1 (5 bases). Looked up from germline, CDR1 is KGHSH and CDR2 is LQKENI. The CDR3 totals 14 residues. V was trimmed by 0 bases and J by 5 bases, leaving 10 bases between them.

J is TRBJ2-7 and V is TRBV20-1; weak D call: TRBD2 (5 bases). This CDR3 spans 11 amino acids. CDR1 is DFQATT and CDR2 is SNEGSKA in the germline V gene (reference sequence). V dropped 5 bases and J dropped 5 bases, with 10 bases sitting between them. As DNA, the CDR3 is TGCAGTGCTCGTGGAGGACACGAGCAGTACTTC. It is translated as CSARGGHEQYF.

The chain employs TRBV18 and TRBJ2-5; a weak D match, TRBD2 (5 bases). Germline CDR1 and CDR2: KGHSH and LQKENI. V lost 3 bases and J 3 bases, leaving 17 bases between the germline ends. The CDR3 has 16 amino acids. The CDR3 reads CASSPRFAGKEETQYF. The CDR3 DNA reads as TGTGCCAGCTCACCCCGTTTTGCCGGGAAGGAAGAGACCCAGTACTTC.

For this clone: Other DNA sequences within the sample encode an identical CDR3. This sequence joins TRBV5-1 and TRBJ1-1; tentatively, D is TRBD1 (5 bases). Trimming shortened V by 4 bases and J by 2 bases, and 12 bases separated the two germline ends. Germline CDR1 is SGHRS and CDR2 is YFSETQ. There are 14 residues in the CDR3. The CDR3 bases are TGCGCCAGCAGCCTAGGTGGGGGAAACACTGAAGCTTTCTTT. Its protein is CASSLGGGNTEAFF.

On this clone itself: Distinct nucleotide sequences in the sample also encode this CDR3. The rearrangement uses TRBV9 and TRBJ2-7; 9 nucleotides line up with TRBD1. Losses at the gene ends were 2 bases for V and 6 bases for J; bases not matched to a gene: 0. This CDR3 region has 12 residues. Germline V gives CDR1 SGDLS, CDR2 YYNGEE. The DNA of the CDR3 is TGTGCCAGCAGCGTGGACAGGGGCGAGCAGTACTTC. Amino acids: CASSVDRGEQYF.

The rearrangement links TRBV18 to TRBJ2-3, with D perhaps matching TRBD1 (6 bases). The V gene lost 5 bases and the J gene lost 2 bases, with 14 bases spanning the gap. This CDR3 spans 15 amino acids. Germline values: CDR1 KGHSH, CDR2 LQKENI. In DNA form, the CDR3 reads TGTGCCAGCTCATCAACAGGGATTCCCACAGATACGCAGTATTTT. It translates to CASSSTGIPTDTQYF. Together with reference TRBV18 and TRBJ2-3, the CDR3 gives the full variable domain: NAGVMQNPRHLVRRRGQEARLRCSPMKGHSHVYWYRQLPEEGLKFMVYLQKENIIDESGMPKERFSAEFPKEGPSILRIQQVVRGDSAAYFCASSSTGIPTDTQYFGPGTRLTVL.

The J gene is TRBJ2-5, the V gene TRBV11-2; perhaps TRBD1 as D (6 bases). V was shortened by 5 bases and J by 3 bases, with 10 bases between the two germline ends. Germline V gene lookup returns CDR1 SGHAT and CDR2 FQNNGV. This CDR3 has 13 amino acids. The CDR3 bases are TGTGCCAGCAGCCCAGGACAGAAAGAGACCCAGTACTTC. Amino acid sequence: CASSPGQKETQYF.

The CDR3 DNA follows: TGTGCCAGTAGTAGGGGGGTACCCTACAATCAGCCCCAGCATTTT. Its translation: CASSRGVPYNQPQHF. The chain is built from TRBV19 and TRBJ1-5, with D maybe TRBD1 (5 bases). The CDR3 runs 15 residues. V lost 4 bases to trimming and J lost 3 bases, with 13 bases between them. The germline CDR1 and CDR2 sequences are LNHDA and SQIVND (reference sequence).

The rearrangement joins TRBV9 to TRBJ2-2; D may match TRBD1 or TRBD2 (5 bases each). The CDR3 covers 16 residues. Trimming stripped 3 bases from V and 1 base from J, with 13 bases between. Per germline, CDR1 SGDLS and CDR2 YYNGEE. This CDR3 reads CASSGLGRGNTGELFF. The CDR3 nucleotides are TGTGCCAGCAGCGGTTTGGGACGGGGGAACACCGGGGAGCTGTTTTTT.

J is TRBJ1-1 and V is TRBV2; a weak D match, TRBD1 (6 bases). The CDR3 length is 13 residues. Germline V gene data show CDR1 as SNHLY and CDR2 as FYNNEI. V lost 9 bases, J lost 0 bases, and 11 bases lay in between. This CDR3 reads CASAGDLNTEAFF. In DNA form, the CDR3 reads TGTGCCAGTGCAGGGGACTTGAACACTGAAGCTTTCTTT.

The gene calls are TRBV7-9 and TRBJ2-3, with TRBD1 identical over 7 bases. This CDR3 is 18 amino acids long. In germline, CDR1 is SEHNR, CDR2 FQNEAQ (reference sequence). The junction had 12 bases not matched to a gene; V was cut back by 3 bases and J by 0 bases. CDR3 sequence (DNA): TGTGCCAGCAGCTTGGCCGGATGGACAGGACCCAGCACAGATACGCAGTATTTT. Its protein is CASSLAGWTGPSTDTQYF.

The chain has TRBV5-1 and TRBJ1-4, with D possibly matching TRBD1 (6 bases). The germline gives CDR1 SGHRS, CDR2 YFSETQ. The CDR3 runs 14 residues. V was trimmed by 4 bases and J by 4 bases, leaving 11 bases between them. The CDR3: CASSQGSGNEKLFF. As DNA, the CDR3 is TGCGCCAGCAGCCAGGGGTCAGGTAATGAAAAACTGTTTTTT.

This chain links TRBV28 with TRBJ1-1, with TRBD1 matching over 7 bases. The J segment lost 10 bases and the V segment lost 5 bases, leaving 10 bases of the junction unmatched. The CDR3 has 13 residues. Germline loops: CDR1 MDHEN, CDR2 SYDVKM. CDR3 sequence reads: CASSPYLGQPAFF. CDR3 sequence (DNA): TGTGCCAGCAGTCCCTACTTGGGACAGCCAGCTTTCTTT.